The sequence of this T cell receptor beta chain was determined in a study of technical replicates of blood from four donors (dated by TCRdb to the late 2010s). The CDR3 spans 15 residues, from the cysteine through the phenylalanine. Only the CDR3 DNA is retained, 45 bases long and in frame from the first base. CDR1 and CDR2 are drawn from the germline V gene: KGHSH, LQKENI. Relative to germline, V is missing 6 bases and J is missing 2 bases, with 9 bases of the junction outside any gene match. Regarding this clone: Its antigen remains undetermined. The record has no base qualities; no much larger clone is one base away.

The library was obtained by the immunoSEQ multiplex PCR assay. The table comes from immuneACCESS by way of TCRdb, which keeps in-frame sequences with V and J called. Part of the clones is missing from these tables; in studies checked, under half for an unresolved V gene and the rest for unknown reasons. Across this sample there are 80,000 to 100,000 clones, with roughly 96% seen only once. Approximately 0.37% of the sample is in the top ten clones. The TCR sequence derives from a human donor in good health. Rearrangement joined TRBV18 to TRBJ1-1, with 7 bases matching TRBD1. The specimen was T cells isolated from PBMCs. The DNA sequence reads TGTGCCAGCTCGCCCGAGACAGGGACTAACACTGAAGCTTTCTTT. Translated, it gives CASSPETGTNTEAFF.